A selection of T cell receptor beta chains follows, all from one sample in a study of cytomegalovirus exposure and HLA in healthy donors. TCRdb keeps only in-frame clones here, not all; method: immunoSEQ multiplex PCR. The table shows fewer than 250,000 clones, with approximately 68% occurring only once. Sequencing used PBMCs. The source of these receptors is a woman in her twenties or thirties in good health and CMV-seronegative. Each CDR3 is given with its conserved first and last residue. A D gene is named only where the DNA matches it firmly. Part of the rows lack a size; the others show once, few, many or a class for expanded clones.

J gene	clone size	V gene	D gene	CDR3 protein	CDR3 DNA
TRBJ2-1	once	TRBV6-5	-	CASSYDSTPYNEQFF	TGTGCCAGCAGTTACGACTCAACGCCGTACAATGAGCAGTTCTTC
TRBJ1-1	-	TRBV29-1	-	CSVIGLMNTEAFF	TGCAGCGTCATTGGCTTAATGAACACTGAAGCTTTCTTT
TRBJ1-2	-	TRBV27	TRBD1	CASSLSPGTGSKMGYTF	TGTGCCAGCAGTCTCTCGCCCGGGACAGGGTCCAAGATGGGCTACACCTTC
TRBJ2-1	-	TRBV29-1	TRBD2	CSGGPSGLSNEQFF	TGCAGCGGAGGACCTAGCGGACTAAGCAATGAGCAGTTCTTC
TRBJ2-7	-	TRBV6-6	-	CASSYPRSGPEQYF	TGTGCCAGCAGTTACCCCCGCTCAGGCCCCGAGCAGTACTTC
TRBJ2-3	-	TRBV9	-	CASSDELGRQYF	TGTGCCAGCAGCGATGAACTAGGTCGGCAGTATTTT
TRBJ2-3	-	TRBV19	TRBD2	CASSIVWFKREDTDTQYF	TGTGCCAGTAGTATAGTTTGGTTTAAGCGGGAGGACACAGATACGCAGTATTTT
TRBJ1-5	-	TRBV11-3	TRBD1	CASSPGGSELDTQHF	TGTGCCAGCAGCCCAGGGGGGTCCGAACTCGATACGCAGCATTTT
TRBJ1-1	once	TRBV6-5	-	CASSADSGEAFF	TGTGCCAGCAGTGCGGACAGTGGTGAAGCTTTCTTT
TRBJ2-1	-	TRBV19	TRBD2	CASRRTSGGTFSYNEQFF	TGTGCCAGTAGGAGGACTAGCGGGGGGACCTTCTCCTACAATGAGCAGTTCTTC
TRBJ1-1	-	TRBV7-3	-	CASSSTVGGTEAFF	TGTGCCAGCAGCTCTACAGTAGGAGGGACTGAAGCTTTCTTT
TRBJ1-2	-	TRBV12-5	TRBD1	CASEGVRDRDLYGYTF	TGTGCTAGTGAAGGGGTCCGGGACAGGGACCTCTATGGCTACACCTTC
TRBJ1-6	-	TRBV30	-	CAWTRPGDGLSPLHF	TGTGCCTGGACCCGACCAGGGGACGGGCTATCACCCCTCCACTTT
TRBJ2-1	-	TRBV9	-	CASSVGGQLYNEQFF	TGTGCCAGCAGCGTAGGGGGACAACTTTACAATGAGCAGTTCTTC
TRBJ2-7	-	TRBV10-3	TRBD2	CAISLAGGEQYF	TGTGCCATCTCACTAGCGGGAGGCGAGCAGTACTTC
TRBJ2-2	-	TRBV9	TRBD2	CASSPIAGVSTGELFF	TGTGCCAGCAGCCCCATAGCGGGAGTTTCCACCGGGGAGCTGTTTTTT
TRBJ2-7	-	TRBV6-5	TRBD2	CASSGPSGRVYEQYF	TGTGCCAGCAGTGGCCCGAGCGGGAGGGTTTACGAGCAGTACTTC
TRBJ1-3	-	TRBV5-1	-	CASSRKMGDLVNTIYF	TGCGCCAGCAGCCGCAAAATGGGTGATCTAGTAAACACCATATATTTT
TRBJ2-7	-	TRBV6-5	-	CASSFPGTYVYEQYF	TGTGCCAGCAGTTTCCCCGGGACATATGTCTACGAGCAGTACTTC
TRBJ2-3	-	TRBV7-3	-	CASSLFAGAGTDTQYF	TGTGCCAGCTCCCTGTTCGCGGGGGCTGGCACAGATACGCAGTATTTT
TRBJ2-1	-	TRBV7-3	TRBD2	CASSLTSPNSGIPNEQFF	TGTGCCAGCAGCTTAACGTCCCCAAATAGCGGGATACCCAATGAGCAGTTCTTC
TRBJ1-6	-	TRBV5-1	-	CASSLISAVSSPLHF	TGCGCCAGCAGCTTAATCAGCGCGGTAAGCTCACCCCTCCACTTT
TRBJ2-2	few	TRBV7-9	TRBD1	CASSRNRGFRELFF	TGTGCCAGCAGCCGTAACAGGGGTTTCAGGGAGCTGTTTTTT
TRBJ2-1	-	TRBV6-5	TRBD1	CASIGQGRNEQFF	TGTGCCAGCATTGGACAGGGGCGGAATGAGCAGTTCTTC
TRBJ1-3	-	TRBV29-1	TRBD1	CSVGQGGSGNTIYF	TGCAGCGTGGGACAGGGCGGATCTGGAAACACCATATATTTT
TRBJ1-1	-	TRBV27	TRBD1	CASSKTGTEAFF	TGTGCCAGCAGCAAGACAGGGACTGAAGCTTTCTTT
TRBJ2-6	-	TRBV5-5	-	CASSLGSSGAGANVLTF	TGTGCCAGCAGCTTGGGGTCCAGCGGAGCTGGGGCCAACGTCCTGACTTTC
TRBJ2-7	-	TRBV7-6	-	CASASGTWPYEQYF	TGTGCCAGCGCCTCTGGGACATGGCCCTACGAGCAGTACTTC
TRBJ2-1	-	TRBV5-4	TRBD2	CASRGTSGTIHYNEQFF	TGTGCCAGCAGGGGAACTAGCGGCACAATTCATTACAATGAGCAGTTCTTC
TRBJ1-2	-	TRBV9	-	CASIARWTRRLGTGYGYTF	TGTGCCAGCATCGCCCGATGGACAAGGCGACTCGGTACCGGCTATGGCTACACCTTC
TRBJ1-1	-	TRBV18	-	CASSKASKNTEAFF	TGTGCCAGCTCTAAAGCCTCCAAGAACACTGAAGCTTTCTTT
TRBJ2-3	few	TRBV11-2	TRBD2	CASSLGLAGGGRTDTQYF	TGTGCCAGCAGCTTAGGCCTAGCGGGAGGGGGCCGCACAGATACGCAGTATTTT
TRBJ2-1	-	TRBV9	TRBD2	CASSPSGGAFEQFF	TGTGCCAGCAGCCCTAGCGGGGGGGCGTTTGAGCAGTTCTTC
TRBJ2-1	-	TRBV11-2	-	CASSFGTRTGQFF	TGTGCCAGCAGCTTCGGCACTAGAACCGGGCAGTTCTTC
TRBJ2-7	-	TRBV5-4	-	CASSFGPRGPEASDLEYF	TGTGCCAGCAGCTTCGGCCCCCGGGGTCCAGAAGCTTCGGACCTGGAGTACTTC
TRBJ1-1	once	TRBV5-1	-	CASSPGQGYTEAFF	TGCGCCAGCAGCCCCGGCCAGGGGTACACTGAAGCTTTCTTT
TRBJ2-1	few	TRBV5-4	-	CASSLGGVPYNEQFF	TGTGCCAGCAGCTTGGGCGGGGTCCCCTACAATGAGCAGTTCTTC
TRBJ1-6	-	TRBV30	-	CAWSGANSPLHF	TGTGCCTGGAGTGGGGCAAATTCACCCCTCCACTTT
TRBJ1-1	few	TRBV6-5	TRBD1	CASRHHRDSEAFF	TGTGCCAGCAGACATCACCGGGACAGTGAAGCTTTCTTT
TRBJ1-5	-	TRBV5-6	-	CASRKGNSNQPQHF	TGTGCCAGCAGGAAGGGGAATAGCAATCAGCCCCAGCATTTT
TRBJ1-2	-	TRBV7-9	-	CASRRGGDGYTF	TGTGCCAGCAGGCGGGGTGGAGATGGCTACACCTTC
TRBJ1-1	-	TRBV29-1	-	CSGHSNTEAFF	TGCAGCGGACATTCGAACACTGAAGCTTTCTTT
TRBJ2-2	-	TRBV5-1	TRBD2	CASSGGRAYTGELFF	TGCGCCAGCAGCGGCGGGAGGGCCTACACCGGGGAGCTGTTTTTT
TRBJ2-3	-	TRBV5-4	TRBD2	CASSKGTSGGTDTQYF	TGTGCCAGCAGCAAAGGGACTAGCGGGGGTACAGATACGCAGTATTTT
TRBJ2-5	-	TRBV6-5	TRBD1	CASQLTGTGLETQYF	TGTGCCAGCCAACTTACCGGGACAGGGCTAGAGACCCAGTACTTC
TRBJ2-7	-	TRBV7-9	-	CASSLAAGQLYEQYF	TGTGCCAGCAGCTTAGCGGCAGGACAACTCTACGAGCAGTACTTC
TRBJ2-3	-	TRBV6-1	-	CASSEALPWAGATDTQYF	TGTGCCAGCAGTGAAGCGCTTCCGTGGGCAGGGGCGACAGATACGCAGTATTTT
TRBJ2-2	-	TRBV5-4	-	CASSFLPPTGELFF	TGTGCCAGCAGCTTTCTCCCTCCCACCGGGGAGCTGTTTTTT
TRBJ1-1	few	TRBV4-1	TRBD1	CASSQYDRENEAFF	TGCGCCAGCAGCCAATACGACAGGGAGAATGAAGCTTTCTTT
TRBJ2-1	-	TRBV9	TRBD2	CASSVAFGLAGNEQFF	TGTGCCAGCAGCGTAGCTTTCGGACTAGCGGGGAATGAGCAGTTCTTC
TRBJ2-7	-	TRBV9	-	CASSVGDFSSYEQYF	TGTGCCAGCAGCGTAGGAGACTTCAGCTCCTACGAGCAGTACTTC
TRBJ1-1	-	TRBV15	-	CATSRDFARGTEAFF	TGTGCCACCAGCAGAGATTTCGCGCGGGGAACTGAAGCTTTCTTT
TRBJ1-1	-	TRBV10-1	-	CASSTGTEAFF	TGCGCCAGCAGCACGGGAACTGAAGCTTTCTTT
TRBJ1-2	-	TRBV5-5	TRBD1	CASSLARGYGYTF	TGTGCCAGCAGCTTGGCCAGGGGGTATGGCTACACCTTC
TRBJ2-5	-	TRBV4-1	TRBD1	CASSLLGTGTGTQHF	TGCGCCAGCAGCCTCCTCGGGACAGGGACGGGGACCCAGCACTTC
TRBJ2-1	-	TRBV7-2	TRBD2	CASSYIAGRSDEQFF	TGTGCCAGCAGCTACATAGCGGGAAGGAGCGATGAGCAGTTCTTC
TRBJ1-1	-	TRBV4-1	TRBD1	CASSHLPTGPMEAFF	TGCGCCAGCAGCCATCTGCCGACAGGGCCAATGGAAGCTTTCTTT
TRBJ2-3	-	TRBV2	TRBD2	CASSVWGRANGPDTQYF	TGTGCCAGCAGTGTATGGGGGAGGGCCAACGGGCCAGATACGCAGTATTTT
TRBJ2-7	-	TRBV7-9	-	CASGASGLQNYEQYF	TGTGCCAGCGGGGCGTCGGGACTTCAAAACTACGAGCAGTACTTC
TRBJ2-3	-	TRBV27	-	CASSLRPDTQYF	TGTGCCAGCAGTTTGCGGCCAGATACGCAGTATTTT